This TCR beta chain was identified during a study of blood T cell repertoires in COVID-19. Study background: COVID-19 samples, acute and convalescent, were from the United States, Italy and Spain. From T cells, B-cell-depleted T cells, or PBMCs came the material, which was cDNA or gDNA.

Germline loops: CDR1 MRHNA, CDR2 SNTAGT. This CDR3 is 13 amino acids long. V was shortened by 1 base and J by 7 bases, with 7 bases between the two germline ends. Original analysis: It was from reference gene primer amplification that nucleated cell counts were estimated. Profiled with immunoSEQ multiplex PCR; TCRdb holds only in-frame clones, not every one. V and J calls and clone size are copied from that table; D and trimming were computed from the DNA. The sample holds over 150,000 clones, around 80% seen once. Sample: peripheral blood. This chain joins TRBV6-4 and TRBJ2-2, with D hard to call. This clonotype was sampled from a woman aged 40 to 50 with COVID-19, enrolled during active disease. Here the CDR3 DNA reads TGTGCCAGCAGTGACTTGTTACACGGGGAGCTGTTTTTT. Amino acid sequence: CASSDLLHGELFF.